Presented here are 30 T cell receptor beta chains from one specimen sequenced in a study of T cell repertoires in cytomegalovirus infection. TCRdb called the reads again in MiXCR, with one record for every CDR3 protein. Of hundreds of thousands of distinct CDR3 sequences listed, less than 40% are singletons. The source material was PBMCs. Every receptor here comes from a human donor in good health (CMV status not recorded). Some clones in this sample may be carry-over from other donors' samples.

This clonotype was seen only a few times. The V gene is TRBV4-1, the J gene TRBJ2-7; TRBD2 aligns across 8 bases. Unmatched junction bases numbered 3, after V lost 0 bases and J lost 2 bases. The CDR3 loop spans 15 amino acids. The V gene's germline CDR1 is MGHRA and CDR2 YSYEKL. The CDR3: CASSQDQREPYEQYF. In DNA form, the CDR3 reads TGCGCCAGCAGCCAAGATCAGCGGGAGCCCTACGAGCAGTACTTC.

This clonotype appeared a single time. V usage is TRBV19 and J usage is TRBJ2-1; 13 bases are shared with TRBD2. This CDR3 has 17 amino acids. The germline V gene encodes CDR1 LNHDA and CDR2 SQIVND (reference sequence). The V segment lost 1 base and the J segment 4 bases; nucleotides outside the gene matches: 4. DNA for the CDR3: TGTGCCAGTAGTATAGCCGGGACTAGCGGGGTGTACAATGAGCAGTTCTTC. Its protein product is CASSIAGTSGVYNEQFF.

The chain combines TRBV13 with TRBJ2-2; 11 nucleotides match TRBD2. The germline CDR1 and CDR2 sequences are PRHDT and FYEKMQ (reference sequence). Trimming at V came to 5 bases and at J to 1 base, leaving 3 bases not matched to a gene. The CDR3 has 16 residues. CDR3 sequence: CASSETSGVNTGELFF. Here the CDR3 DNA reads TGTGCCAGCAGCGAGACTAGCGGGGTGAACACCGGGGAGCTGTTTTTT.

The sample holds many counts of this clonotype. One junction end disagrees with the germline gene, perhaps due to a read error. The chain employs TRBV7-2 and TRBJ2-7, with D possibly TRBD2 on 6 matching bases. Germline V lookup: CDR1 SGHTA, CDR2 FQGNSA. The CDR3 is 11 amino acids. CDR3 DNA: TGTGCCAGCAGCACCCTGGGGAGGACATTCTTC. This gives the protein CASSTLGRTFF.

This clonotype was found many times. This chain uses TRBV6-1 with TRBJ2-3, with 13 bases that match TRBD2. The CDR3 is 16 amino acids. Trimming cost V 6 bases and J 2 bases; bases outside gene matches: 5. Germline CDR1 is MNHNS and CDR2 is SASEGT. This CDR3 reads CASRPGLAGATDTQYF. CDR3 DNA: TGTGCCAGCAGACCAGGACTAGCGGGGGCCACAGATACGCAGTATTTT.

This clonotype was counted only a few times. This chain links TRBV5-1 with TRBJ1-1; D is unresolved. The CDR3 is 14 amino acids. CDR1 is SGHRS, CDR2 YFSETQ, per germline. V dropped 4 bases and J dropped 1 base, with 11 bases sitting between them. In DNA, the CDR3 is TGCGCCAGCAGCGGTCAGGTTGAGAACACTGAAGCTTTCTTT. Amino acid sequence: CASSGQVENTEAFF.

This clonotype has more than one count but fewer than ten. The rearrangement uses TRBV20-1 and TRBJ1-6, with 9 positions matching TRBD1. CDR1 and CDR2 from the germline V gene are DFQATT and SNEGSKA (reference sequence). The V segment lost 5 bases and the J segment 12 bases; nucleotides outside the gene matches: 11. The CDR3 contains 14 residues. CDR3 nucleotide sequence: TGCAGTGCTGCCACCGGGACAGGGCAGGGACCCCTCCACTTT. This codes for CSAATGTGQGPLHF.

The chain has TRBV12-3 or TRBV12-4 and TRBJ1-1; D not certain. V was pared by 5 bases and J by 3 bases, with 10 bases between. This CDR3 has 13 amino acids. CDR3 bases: TGTGCCAGCAGTACGGACGGTTACACTGAAGCTTTCTTT. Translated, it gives CASSTDGYTEAFF.

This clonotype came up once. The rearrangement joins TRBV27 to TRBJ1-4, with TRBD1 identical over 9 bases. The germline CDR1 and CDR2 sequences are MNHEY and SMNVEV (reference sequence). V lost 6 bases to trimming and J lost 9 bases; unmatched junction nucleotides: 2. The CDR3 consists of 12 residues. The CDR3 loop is CASRDRGQKLFF. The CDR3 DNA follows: TGTGCCAGCAGGGACAGGGGTCAAAAACTGTTTTTT. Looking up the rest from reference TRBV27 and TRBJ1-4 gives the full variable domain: EAQVTQNPRYLITVTGKKLTVTCSQNMNHEYMSWYRQDPGLGLRQIYYSMNVEVTDKGDVPEGYKVSRKEKRNFPLILESPSPNQTSLYFCASRDRGQKLFFGSGTQLSVL.

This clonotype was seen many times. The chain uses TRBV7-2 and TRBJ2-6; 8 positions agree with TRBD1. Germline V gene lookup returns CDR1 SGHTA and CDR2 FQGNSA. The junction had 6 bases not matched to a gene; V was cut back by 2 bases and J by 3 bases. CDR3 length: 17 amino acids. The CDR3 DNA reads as TGTGCCAGCAGCTTATGGTCAGGGGGCTTTGGGGCCAACGTCCTGACTTTC. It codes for CASSLWSGGFGANVLTF.

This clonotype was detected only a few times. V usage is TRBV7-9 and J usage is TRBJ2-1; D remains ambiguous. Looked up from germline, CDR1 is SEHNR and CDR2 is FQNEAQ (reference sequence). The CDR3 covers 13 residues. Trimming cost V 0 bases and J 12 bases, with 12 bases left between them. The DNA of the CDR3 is TGTGCCAGCAGCTTAGCGCTAGGCTTGGGGCAGTTCTTC. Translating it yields CASSLALGLGQFF.

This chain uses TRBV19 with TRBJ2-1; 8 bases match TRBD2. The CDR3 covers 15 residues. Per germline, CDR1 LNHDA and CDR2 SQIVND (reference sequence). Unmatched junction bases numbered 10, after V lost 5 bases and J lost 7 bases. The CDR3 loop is CASSQGSGIGNEQFF. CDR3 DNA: TGTGCCAGTAGTCAAGGTAGCGGGATAGGGAATGAGCAGTTCTTC.

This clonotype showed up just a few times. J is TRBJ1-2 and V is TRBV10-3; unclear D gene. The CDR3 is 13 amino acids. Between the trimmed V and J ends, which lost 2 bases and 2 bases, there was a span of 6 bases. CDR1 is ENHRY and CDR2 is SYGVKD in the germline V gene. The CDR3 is CAISEIQNYGYTF. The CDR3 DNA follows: TGTGCCATCAGTGAGATTCAGAACTATGGCTACACCTTC.

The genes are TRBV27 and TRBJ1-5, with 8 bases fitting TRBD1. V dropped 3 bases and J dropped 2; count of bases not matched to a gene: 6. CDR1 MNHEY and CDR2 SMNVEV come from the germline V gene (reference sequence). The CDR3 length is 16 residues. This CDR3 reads CASSLTGENGNQPQHF. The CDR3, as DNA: TGTGCCAGCAGTTTGACAGGGGAGAATGGCAATCAGCCCCAGCATTTT.

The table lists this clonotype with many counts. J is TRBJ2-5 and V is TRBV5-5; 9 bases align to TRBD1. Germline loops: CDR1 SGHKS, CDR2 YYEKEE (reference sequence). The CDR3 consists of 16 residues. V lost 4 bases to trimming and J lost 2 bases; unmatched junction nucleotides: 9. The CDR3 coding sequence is TGTGCCAGCAGCCCCCTCGGGACAGGGCTTCAAGAGACCCAGTACTTC. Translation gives CASSPLGTGLQETQYF.

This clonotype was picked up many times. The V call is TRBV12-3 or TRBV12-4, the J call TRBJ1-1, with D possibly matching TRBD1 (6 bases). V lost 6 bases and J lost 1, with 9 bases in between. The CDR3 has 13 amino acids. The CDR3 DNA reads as TGTGCCAGCAGCACGACAGGGAACACTGAAGCTTTCTTT. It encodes CASSTTGNTEAFF.

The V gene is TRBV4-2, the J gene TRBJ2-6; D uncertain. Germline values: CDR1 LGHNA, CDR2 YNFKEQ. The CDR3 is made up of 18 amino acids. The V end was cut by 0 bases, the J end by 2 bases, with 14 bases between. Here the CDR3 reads CASSQESIQVAGANVLTF. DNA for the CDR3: TGTGCCAGCAGCCAAGAGTCGATTCAGGTTGCTGGGGCCAACGTCCTGACTTTC.

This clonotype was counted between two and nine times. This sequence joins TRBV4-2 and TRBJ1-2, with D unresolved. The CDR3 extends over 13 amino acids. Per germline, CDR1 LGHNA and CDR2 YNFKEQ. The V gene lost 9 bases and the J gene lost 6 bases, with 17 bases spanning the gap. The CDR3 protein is CASRGLEIDGYTF. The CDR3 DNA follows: TGTGCCAGTCGGGGATTGGAAATTGATGGCTACACCTTC.

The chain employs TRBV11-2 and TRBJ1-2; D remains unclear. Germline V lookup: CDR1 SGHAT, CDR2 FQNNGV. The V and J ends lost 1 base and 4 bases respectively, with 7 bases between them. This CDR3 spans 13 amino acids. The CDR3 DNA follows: TGTGCCAGCAGCTTAGTGGCAGCCTATGGCTACACCTTC. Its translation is CASSLVAAYGYTF.

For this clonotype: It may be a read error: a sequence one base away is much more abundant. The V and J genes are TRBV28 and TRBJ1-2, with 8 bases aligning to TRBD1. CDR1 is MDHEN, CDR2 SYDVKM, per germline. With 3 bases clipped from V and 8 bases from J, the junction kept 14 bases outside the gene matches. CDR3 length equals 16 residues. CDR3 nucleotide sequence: TGTGCCAGCAGTTTTTTGCGGGACAGGTCGGTCGGGGGCTACACCTTC. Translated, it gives CASSFLRDRSVGGYTF.

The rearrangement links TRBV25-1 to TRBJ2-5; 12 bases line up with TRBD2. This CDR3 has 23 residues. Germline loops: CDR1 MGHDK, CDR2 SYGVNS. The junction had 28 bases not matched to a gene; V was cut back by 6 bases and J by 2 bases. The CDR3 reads CASSALPKRLAGAAGAAQETQYF. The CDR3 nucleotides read TGTGCCAGCAGCGCCCTCCCAAAGCGACTAGCGGGAGCCGCTGGCGCTGCACAAGAGACCCAGTACTTC.

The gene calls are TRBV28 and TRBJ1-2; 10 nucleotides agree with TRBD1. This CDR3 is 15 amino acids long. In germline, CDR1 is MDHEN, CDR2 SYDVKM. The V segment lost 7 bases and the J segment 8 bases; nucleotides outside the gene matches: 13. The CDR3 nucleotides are TGTGCCAGCAACGCCAACCGGGGACAGGGGTTCGGCTACACCTTC. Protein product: CASNANRGQGFGYTF.

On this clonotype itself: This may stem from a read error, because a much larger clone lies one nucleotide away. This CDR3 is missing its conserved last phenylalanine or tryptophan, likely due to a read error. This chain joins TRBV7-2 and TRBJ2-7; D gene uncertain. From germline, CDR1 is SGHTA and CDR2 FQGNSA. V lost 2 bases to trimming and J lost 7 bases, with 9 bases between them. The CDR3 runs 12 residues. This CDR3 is CASSLFGFEQYL. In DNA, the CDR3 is TGTGCCAGCAGCTTATTTGGGTTTGAGCAGTACTTA.

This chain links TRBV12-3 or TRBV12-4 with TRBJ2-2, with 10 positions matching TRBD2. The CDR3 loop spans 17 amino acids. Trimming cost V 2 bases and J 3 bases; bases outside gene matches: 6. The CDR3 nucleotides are TGTGCCAGCAGTTTATCCAGCGGGAGGGTGGACACCGGGGAGCTGTTTTTT. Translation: CASSLSSGRVDTGELFF.

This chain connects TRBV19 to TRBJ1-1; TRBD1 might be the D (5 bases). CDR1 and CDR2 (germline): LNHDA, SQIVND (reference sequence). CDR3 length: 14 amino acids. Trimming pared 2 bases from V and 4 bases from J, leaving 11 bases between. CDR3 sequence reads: CASSISRGGTEAFF. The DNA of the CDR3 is TGTGCCAGTAGTATAAGCCGGGGGGGCACTGAAGCTTTCTTT. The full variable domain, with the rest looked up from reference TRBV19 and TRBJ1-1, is DGGITQSPKYLFRKEGQNVTLSCEQNLNHDAMYWYRQDPGQGLRLIYYSQIVNDFQKGDIAEGYSVSREKKESFPLTVTSAQKNPTAFYLCASSISRGGTEAFFGQGTRLTVV.

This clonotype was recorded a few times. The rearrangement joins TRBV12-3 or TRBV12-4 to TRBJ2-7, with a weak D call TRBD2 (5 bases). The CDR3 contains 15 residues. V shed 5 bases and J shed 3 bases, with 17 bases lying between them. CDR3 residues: CASSVGRGGNYEQYF. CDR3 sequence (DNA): TGTGCCAGCAGTGTCGGACGGGGTGGAAACTACGAGCAGTACTTC.

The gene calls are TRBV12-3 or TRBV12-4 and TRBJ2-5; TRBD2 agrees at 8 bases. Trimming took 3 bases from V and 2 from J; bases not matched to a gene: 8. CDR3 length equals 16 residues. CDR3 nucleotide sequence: TGTGCCAGCAGTTTTAGACGGGGGGGCGAGCAAGAGACCCAGTACTTC. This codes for CASSFRRGGEQETQYF.

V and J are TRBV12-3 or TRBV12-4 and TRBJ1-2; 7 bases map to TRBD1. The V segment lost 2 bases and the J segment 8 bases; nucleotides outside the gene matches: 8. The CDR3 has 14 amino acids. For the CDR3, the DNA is TGTGCCAGCAGTTTATCAGGGGGAGTAAGGGGCTACACCTTC. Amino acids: CASSLSGGVRGYTF.

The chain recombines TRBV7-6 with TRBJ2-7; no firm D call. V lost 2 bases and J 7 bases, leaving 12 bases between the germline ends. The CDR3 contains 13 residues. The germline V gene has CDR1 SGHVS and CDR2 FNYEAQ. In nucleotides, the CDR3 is TGTGCCAGCAGCTTATTAGGCAGCCGGGAGCAGTACTTC. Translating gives CASSLLGSREQYF. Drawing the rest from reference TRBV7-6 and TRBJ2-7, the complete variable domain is GAGVSQSPRYKVTKRGQDVALRCDPISGHVSLYWYRQALGQGPEFLTYFNYEAQQDKSGLPNDRFSAERPEGSISTLTIQRTEQRDSAMYRCASSLLGSREQYFGPGTRLTVT.

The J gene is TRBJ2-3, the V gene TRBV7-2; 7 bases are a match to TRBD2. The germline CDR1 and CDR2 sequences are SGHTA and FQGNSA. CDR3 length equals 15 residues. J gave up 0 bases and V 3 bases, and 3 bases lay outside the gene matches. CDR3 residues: CASSFQRGSTDTQYF. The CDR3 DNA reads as TGTGCCAGCAGCTTCCAGCGGGGTAGCACAGATACGCAGTATTTT.